Shown below are 26 T cell receptor beta chains from a single sample sequenced in a study of CD8+ T cells in alopecia areata. Extraction and reverse transcription of RNA yielded cDNA as the sequencing template. Using immunoSEQ multiplex PCR, the repertoire was profiled, and TCRdb retains in-frame clones only, with some absent. Among a few hundred thousand clones listed, approximately 38% were seen once. Regarding treatment: oral pan-JAK inhibitor, 5-10 mg twice daily. Here the sequenced sample was CD4+ T cells sorted from blood, taken at approximately week 34, from a patient treated with tofacitinib. The receptors were sampled from a human donor with alopecia areata.

This clone was detected only a few times. The J gene is TRBJ1-3, the V gene TRBV5-6, with TRBD1 as a possible D gene (5 bases). Deletions cut 4 bases from V and 4 bases from J, with 9 bases between. Germline V CDR1 and CDR2: SGHDT, YYEEEE. This CDR3 is 13 amino acids long. This CDR3 reads CASSRQLGNTIYF. CDR3 nucleotide sequence: TGTGCCAGCAGCCGACAGCTAGGAAACACCATATATTTT.

The chain uses TRBV2 and TRBJ2-5; D is undetermined. The V end lost 6 bases, the J end lost 0 bases, and 14 bases lay between the germline ends. Germline-derived CDR1 and CDR2 are SNHLY and FYNNEI. The CDR3 totals 15 residues. Here the CDR3 DNA reads TGTGCCAGCAGCGGCGGAACACCGTACCAAGAGACCCAGTACTTC. It is translated as CASSGGTPYQETQYF.

Comment on this clone: A junction boundary mismatches the germline segment, possibly from a read error. The rearrangement links TRBV2 to TRBJ1-1; 11 bases fit TRBD1. In germline, CDR1 is SNHLY, CDR2 FYNNEI. The CDR3 spans 11 residues. CDR3 bases: TGTGCCAGCAGTGAGGCGGGACAGGGGGTGTTT. Residues: CASSEAGQGVF.

V usage is TRBV2 and J usage is TRBJ2-5; no clear D gene. Germline V gene data show CDR1 as SNHLY and CDR2 as FYNNEI. Trimming stripped 0 bases from V and 0 bases from J, with 5 bases between. CDR3 length equals 14 residues. The CDR3, as DNA: TGTGCCAGCAGTGAAGCGGGATACCAAGAGACCCAGTACTTC. Its translation is CASSEAGYQETQYF.

The chain employs TRBV7-2 and TRBJ1-2, with no clear D. Looked up from germline, CDR1 is SGHTA and CDR2 is FQGNSA. This CDR3 contains 12 residues. Between the trimmed V and J ends, which lost 4 bases and 3 bases, there was a span of 6 bases. DNA of the CDR3: TGTGCCAGCAGCTCGGGCTACTATGGCTACACCTTC. This gives the protein CASSSGYYGYTF.

The chain combines TRBV5-4 with TRBJ2-3; 10 bases are a match to TRBD2. CDR3 size: 14 residues. Germline V gene data show CDR1 as SGHNT and CDR2 as YYREEE (reference sequence). The CDR3 bases are TGTGGGGCTAGCGGGAGAGGGAGGACAGATACGCAGTATTTT. It specifies CGASGRGRTDTQYF.

This clone has more than one count but fewer than ten. This chain joins TRBV5-1 and TRBJ1-1; 7 nucleotides agree with TRBD1. The CDR3 consists of 14 residues. V trimming: 5 bases; J trimming: 5 bases; junction bases outside the gene matches: 9. Germline loops: CDR1 SGHRS, CDR2 YFSETQ. CDR3 residues: CASRPTGSETEAFF. Written as DNA, the CDR3 is TGCGCCAGCAGACCGACAGGGTCCGAGACTGAAGCTTTCTTT.

This clone appeared a single time. The CDR3 DNA sequence: TGCGCCAGCAGCCTACAGGGAGGGGAGACCCAGTACTTC. Translated: CASSLQGGETQYF. The chain combines TRBV4-1 with TRBJ2-5, with D possibly TRBD2 on 7 matching bases. The germline V gene encodes CDR1 MGHRA and CDR2 YSYEKL. The CDR3 extends over 13 amino acids. V was cut by 4 bases and J by 5 bases, with 11 bases left in between.

This clone showed up just a few times. The chain recombines TRBV19 with TRBJ2-6; tentatively, D is TRBD1 (5 bases). Trimming left V 7 bases short and J 1 base short, with 11 bases between. Germline-derived CDR1 and CDR2 are LNHDA and SQIVND (reference sequence). CDR3 size: 15 residues. The CDR3 nucleotides are TGTGCCAGTACCAGCAGGGCTTCTGGGGCCAACGTCCTGACTTTC. As protein: CASTSRASGANVLTF. The whole variable domain, filled in from reference TRBV19 and TRBJ2-6, reads DGGITQSPKYLFRKEGQNVTLSCEQNLNHDAMYWYRQDPGQGLRLIYYSQIVNDFQKGDIAEGYSVSREKKESFPLTVTSAQKNPTAFYLCASTSRASGANVLTFGAGSRLTVL.

J is TRBJ2-4 and V is TRBV10-3, with no clear D. The CDR3 length is 14 residues. Germline V CDR1 and CDR2: ENHRY, SYGVKD. Trimming took off 3 bases at V and 0 bases at J, with 6 bases between the two ends. CDR3 coding DNA: TGTGCCATCAGTGATGGGGTAGCCAAAAACATTCAGTACTTC. Translating it yields CAISDGVAKNIQYF.

This chain connects TRBV14 to TRBJ2-6; D is uncertain. Germline values: CDR1 SGHDN, CDR2 FVKESK. The CDR3 loop spans 13 amino acids. With 4 bases removed from V and 0 bases from J, the gap between germline ends came to 1 base. CDR3 sequence: CASSPSGANVLTF. The DNA for the CDR3 is TGTGCCAGCAGCCCCTCTGGGGCCAACGTCCTGACTTTC. The full variable domain, its missing parts supplied by reference TRBV14 and TRBJ2-6, is EAGVTQFPSHSVIEKGQTVTLRCDPISGHDNLYWYRRVMGKEIKFLLHFVKESKQDESGMPNNRFLAERTGGTYSTLKVQPAELEDSGVYFCASSPSGANVLTFGAGSRLTVL.

V is TRBV2 and J is TRBJ2-7; 7 bases fit TRBD1. The junction had 5 bases not matched to a gene; V was cut back by 4 bases and J by 2 bases. The CDR3 consists of 14 residues. The germline CDR1 and CDR2 sequences are SNHLY and FYNNEI. CDR3 sequence: CASSGQGPTYEQYF. CDR3 nucleotides: TGTGCCAGCAGTGGACAGGGTCCAACCTACGAGCAGTACTTC.

The rearrangement links TRBV11-1 to TRBJ2-5; a weak D match, TRBD2 (6 bases). CDR3 length equals 15 residues. Germline V CDR1 and CDR2: SGHAT, FQDESV (reference sequence). V gave up 2 bases and J gave up 2 bases, with 12 bases separating them. The CDR3 loop reads CASSLNRGNQETQYF. CDR3 DNA sequence: TGTGCCAGCAGCTTAAACCGGGGGAATCAAGAGACCCAGTACTTC.

The chain has TRBV7-8 and TRBJ2-2, with unresolved D. The CDR3 has 15 amino acids. The germline gives CDR1 SGHVS, CDR2 FQNEAQ. Trimming removed 5 bases at V and 3 bases at J, with 13 bases between. The CDR3 loop is CASSRPLKDTGELFF. Written as DNA, the CDR3 is TGTGCCAGCAGCCGGCCTCTGAAGGACACCGGGGAGCTGTTTTTT.

This clone was counted a few times. The chain couples TRBV15 to TRBJ2-2; D is possibly TRBD1 (6 bases). Trimming removed 1 base from V and 3 bases from J, with 15 bases in between. CDR1 is LNHNV and CDR2 is YYDKDF in the germline V gene (reference sequence). CDR3 length: 17 residues. The CDR3 sequence: CATSRARTTGHTGELFF. CDR3 nucleotide sequence: TGTGCCACCAGCAGAGCTCGGACGACAGGCCACACCGGGGAGCTGTTTTTT.

The chain has TRBV4-1 and TRBJ2-1; 7 nucleotides agree with TRBD1. V dropped 1 base and J dropped 6; count of bases not matched to a gene: 15. The CDR3 is 18 residues long. CDR1 MGHRA and CDR2 YSYEKL come from the germline V gene. CDR3 in DNA: TGCGCCAGCAGCCAAGTCGACAGGGTGGCACAGGGATCCAATGAGCAGTTCTTC. It codes for CASSQVDRVAQGSNEQFF.

The chain recombines TRBV7-9 with TRBJ2-1, with D perhaps assigned TRBD1 or TRBD2 (5 bases each). Trimming took off 2 bases at V and 14 bases at J, with 25 bases between the two ends. Germline lookup yields CDR1 SEHNR and CDR2 FQNEAQ (reference sequence). The CDR3 sequence is 16 residues long. The CDR3 nucleotides read TGTGCCAGCAGCTTAACTTTGGTGCCCGGGGCCATGAGCAAGTTCTTC. Its protein product is CASSLTLVPGAMSKFF.

This clone was counted many times. The chain links TRBV21-1 to TRBJ2-7; the table's D call, TRBD1, has no DNA check behind it. TRBV21-1 is tagged as a pseudogene. The CDR3 sequence is 15 residues long. The CDR3: CASSKEGQGTYEQYF. The DNA of the CDR3 is TGTGCCAGCAGCAAAGAGGGGCAGGGGACCTACGAGCAGTACTTC.

The J gene is TRBJ1-1, the V gene TRBV5-1, with D unresolved. Germline-derived CDR1 and CDR2 are SGHRS and YFSETQ. The germline V and J ends were trimmed by 0 bases and 1 base, with 7 bases remaining between them. The CDR3 is 14 amino acids. In DNA form, the CDR3 reads TGCGCCAGCAGCTTGGAGTGGGCGAACACTGAAGCTTTCTTT. This gives the protein CASSLEWANTEAFF.

The chain couples TRBV5-4 to TRBJ2-5; D is unresolved. Germline lookup yields CDR1 SGHNT and CDR2 YYREEE (reference sequence). This CDR3 is 14 amino acids long. The V end was cut by 0 bases, the J end by 3 bases, with 9 bases between. CDR3 sequence reads: CASSLVGSKETQYF. As DNA, the CDR3 is TGTGCCAGCAGCTTGGTTGGGTCCAAAGAGACCCAGTACTTC. The variable domain in full, completed from reference TRBV5-4 and TRBJ2-5, reads ETGVTQSPTHLIKTRGQQVTLRCSSQSGHNTVSWYQQALGQGPQFIFQYYREEENGRGNFPPRFSGLQFPNYSSELNVNALELDDSALYLCASSLVGSKETQYFGPGTRLLVL.

This clone has a handful of counts. The chain recombines TRBV11-2 with TRBJ2-7; no clear D gene. Deletions cut 4 bases from V and 6 bases from J, with 7 bases between. Germline assignment: CDR1 SGHAT and CDR2 FQNNGV. The CDR3 is 11 residues long. CDR3 nucleotides: TGTGCCAGCAGCTCCCGATTCGAGCAGTACTTC. Translated: CASSSRFEQYF.

The chain combines TRBV6-4 with TRBJ1-2; the match to TRBD1 covers 11 bases. The ends lost 4 bases at V and 4 bases at J; junction bases unmatched: 8. Germline V gene lookup returns CDR1 MRHNA and CDR2 SNTAGT. The CDR3 covers 16 residues. CDR3 residues: CASSGSRTGGFYGYTF. The CDR3 DNA is TGTGCCAGCAGTGGTTCGAGGACAGGGGGCTTCTATGGCTACACCTTC.

The chain uses TRBV7-9 and TRBJ2-7; 8 bases are a match to TRBD1. The CDR3 contains 17 residues. V shed 1 base, J shed 2 bases, and the junction held 10 bases outside the gene matches. Germline V gene lookup returns CDR1 SEHNR and CDR2 FQNEAQ (reference sequence). The DNA for the CDR3 is TGTGCCAGCAGCTTAGAGGGTTTGAAGGACAGGGCCTACGAGCAGTACTTC. Amino acid sequence: CASSLEGLKDRAYEQYF.

The chain combines TRBV30 with TRBJ1-2; 7 bases are shared with TRBD1. The CDR3 is 14 residues long. Unmatched junction bases numbered 12, after V lost 5 bases and J lost 6 bases. Germline V gene sequence: CDR1 GTSNPN, CDR2 SVGIG (reference sequence). The CDR3 bases are TGTGCCTGGGAGGGGACAGCTGGCCTACATGGCTACACCTTC. Translation gives CAWEGTAGLHGYTF.

The chain couples TRBV5-1 to TRBJ1-1; no reliable D call. Looked up from germline, CDR1 is SGHRS and CDR2 is YFSETQ. This CDR3 region has 14 residues. V lost 0 bases and J 1 base, leaving 7 bases between the germline ends. The DNA for the CDR3 is TGCGCCAGCAGCTTGGTGTGGGGGAACACTGAAGCTTTCTTT. Translation: CASSLVWGNTEAFF. The variable domain in full, completed from reference TRBV5-1 and TRBJ1-1, reads KAGVTQTPRYLIKTRGQQVTLSCSPISGHRSVSWYQQTPGQGLQFLFEYFSETQRNKGNFPGRFSGRQFSNSRSEMNVSTLELGDSALYLCASSLVWGNTEAFFGQGTRLTVV.

This clone was seen only once. This chain connects TRBV6-1 to TRBJ2-3; D remains ambiguous. The CDR3 runs to 13 residues. The V gene lost 7 bases and the J gene lost 2 bases, with 10 bases spanning the gap. Looked up from germline, CDR1 is MNHNS and CDR2 is SASEGT. This CDR3 reads CASTQEVTDTQYF. CDR3 DNA: TGTGCCAGCACACAAGAAGTCACAGATACGCAGTATTTT.